The 21 T cell receptor beta chains below come from one sample, sequenced in a study of T cell changes during pregnancy in multiple sclerosis. Sequencing was performed with immunoSEQ multiplex PCR; in TCRdb, only in-frame clones are kept and a portion is missing. The sample records some 94,000 clones, around 93% being singletons. The specimen was peripheral blood, collected in the first trimester of pregnancy. These receptor sequences come from a female donor in good health, enrolled as a control in a pregnancy study.

The chain has TRBV4-3 and TRBJ1-2, with 11 bases identical to TRBD1. In germline, CDR1 is LGHNA, CDR2 YSLEER. Trimming at V came to 6 bases and at J to 2 bases, leaving 8 bases not matched to a gene. The CDR3 is 16 amino acids. This CDR3 reads CASSRVGTGGNYGYTF. The CDR3 nucleotides are TGCGCCAGCAGTCGCGTGGGGACAGGGGGGAACTATGGCTACACCTTC.

The chain is built from TRBV5-8 and TRBJ1-1; D ambiguous. The V end lost 3 bases, the J end lost 1 base, and 7 bases lay between the germline ends. The CDR3 extends over 13 amino acids. Germline-derived CDR1 and CDR2 are SGHTS and YDEGEE. CDR3 protein: CASSYDTNTEAFF. The CDR3 DNA reads TGTGCCAGCAGCTACGACACGAACACTGAAGCTTTCTTT.

The chain has TRBV6-1 and TRBJ1-6; no definite D call. There are 12 residues in the CDR3. Per germline, CDR1 MNHNS and CDR2 SASEGT. V was shortened by 6 bases and J by 7 bases, with 7 bases between the two germline ends. CDR3 in amino acids: CASRAPNSPLHF. CDR3 in DNA: TGTGCCAGCAGGGCACCGAATTCACCCCTCCACTTT.

In its sample, this clone was seen once. This chain links TRBV28 with TRBJ1-1, with TRBD1 matching 9 bases. This CDR3 is 14 amino acids long. The V gene end was trimmed by 5 bases and the J gene end by 4 bases; junction bases not matched to a gene: 5. CDR1 and CDR2 (germline): MDHEN, SYDVKM. The CDR3 here is CASSGGTGSTEAFF. The CDR3 DNA reads TGTGCCAGCAGTGGAGGGACAGGGTCCACTGAAGCTTTCTTT.

V usage is TRBV28 and J usage is TRBJ1-2; D is perhaps TRBD1 (6 bases). Per the germline V gene, CDR1 is MDHEN and CDR2 is SYDVKM. The CDR3 length is 13 residues. Trimming stripped 7 bases from V and 2 bases from J, with 11 bases between. CDR3 bases: TGTGCCAGCACCCAAGGACAGAACTATGGCTACACCTTC. Translation gives CASTQGQNYGYTF.

The chain is built from TRBV7-6 and TRBJ2-7, with D possibly matching TRBD1 (5 bases). Trimming pared 5 bases from V and 3 bases from J, leaving 11 bases between. This CDR3 has 13 amino acids. Germline V CDR1 and CDR2: SGHVS, FNYEAQ. The CDR3, as DNA: TGTGCCAGCAGCCCACAGGACCGCTACGAGCAGTACTTC. It translates to CASSPQDRYEQYF.

The chain recombines TRBV7-6 with TRBJ1-6; D remains ambiguous. The CDR3 is 14 amino acids. V was pared by 5 bases and J by 7 bases, with 12 bases between. CDR1 is SGHVS, CDR2 FNYEAQ, per germline. CDR3 bases: TGTGCCAGCAGCCTCAATCCGGGAAATTCACCCCTCCACTTT. Its protein product is CASSLNPGNSPLHF.

This clone was seen more than once but under ten times. The rearrangement links TRBV19 to TRBJ1-3; the D gene is possibly TRBD1 (5 bases). The CDR3 length is 15 residues. Per the germline V gene, CDR1 is LNHDA and CDR2 is SQIVND (reference sequence). V was cut by 3 bases and J by 0 bases, with 9 bases left in between. The CDR3 here is CASSMAGRSGNTIYF. The DNA for the CDR3 is TGTGCCAGTAGTATGGCGGGGCGCTCTGGAAACACCATATATTTT. Based on the CDR3 plus reference TRBV19 and TRBJ1-3, the full variable domain is DGGITQSPKYLFRKEGQNVTLSCEQNLNHDAMYWYRQDPGQGLRLIYYSQIVNDFQKGDIAEGYSVSREKKESFPLTVTSAQKNPTAFYLCASSMAGRSGNTIYFGEGSWLTVV.

The chain uses TRBV7-2 and TRBJ2-3; D not resolved. The CDR3 totals 16 residues. Germline V gives CDR1 SGHTA, CDR2 FQGNSA. V lost 4 bases to trimming and J lost 2 bases, with 16 bases between them. The CDR3 region is CASSSLQTFLTDTQYF. In DNA form, the CDR3 reads TGTGCCAGCAGCTCCCTCCAGACATTCCTCACAGATACGCAGTATTTT.

The chain uses TRBV5-1 and TRBJ1-2; 8 bases line up with TRBD1. V gave up 5 bases and J gave up 2 bases; unmatched junction bases: 8. The CDR3 covers 15 residues. Germline V gene lookup returns CDR1 SGHRS and CDR2 YFSETQ. The CDR3 spells CASSYDSGGNYGYTF. The CDR3, as DNA: TGCGCCAGCAGTTATGATTCAGGGGGCAACTATGGCTACACCTTC.

The table lists this clone with many counts. V is TRBV14 and J is TRBJ2-1; D is perhaps TRBD1 (7 bases). V lost 4 bases to trimming and J lost 5 bases, with 15 bases between them. The CDR3 length is 15 residues. Germline values: CDR1 SGHDN, CDR2 FVKESK. CDR3 DNA sequence: TGTGCCAGCAGCCGGGACAGACTAGTCGACAATGAGCAGTTCTTC. Translation gives CASSRDRLVDNEQFF.

This clone was observed at least ten times. V gene TRBV19 combines with J gene TRBJ1-1, with D hard to call. The CDR3 consists of 15 residues. Germline V lookup: CDR1 LNHDA, CDR2 SQIVND (reference sequence). Trimming cost V 3 bases and J 0 bases, with 11 bases left between them. This CDR3 reads CASSIAADLNTEAFF. CDR3 nucleotide sequence: TGTGCCAGTAGTATTGCGGCTGACTTGAACACTGAAGCTTTCTTT.

The chain links TRBV15 to TRBJ2-1; D not certain. The CDR3 is 13 residues long. V dropped 3 bases and J dropped 2 bases, with 5 bases sitting between them. Germline V lookup: CDR1 LNHNV, CDR2 YYDKDF (reference sequence). The CDR3 coding sequence is TGTGCCACCAGCAGTCAGGCCTACAATGAGCAGTTCTTC. Translated, it gives CATSSQAYNEQFF.

The chain combines TRBV4-3 with TRBJ2-3; 10 bases map to TRBD2. The CDR3 sequence is 16 residues long. The ends lost 0 bases at V and 6 bases at J; junction bases unmatched: 6. CDR1 and CDR2 from the germline V gene are LGHNA and YSLEER. The CDR3 bases are TGCGCCAGCAGCCAAGAAACACTAGCGGGGTGGGATACGCAGTATTTT. Its protein product is CASSQETLAGWDTQYF.

This clone was recorded only once. The chain has TRBV6-5 and TRBJ1-1; D is undetermined. This CDR3 has 11 amino acids. V was pared by 6 bases and J by 1 base, with 3 bases between. Germline values: CDR1 MNHEY, CDR2 SVGAGI. In nucleotides, the CDR3 is TGTGCCAGCAGGAGGAACACTGAAGCTTTCTTT. Translating gives CASRRNTEAFF.

The chain uses TRBV18 and TRBJ1-5, with D possibly being TRBD1 (5 bases). The CDR3 is 14 residues long. The ends were cut back, 3 bases at V and 7 bases at J, with 13 bases in the middle. Germline lookup yields CDR1 KGHSH and CDR2 LQKENI. The CDR3 here is CASSPAGAGQPQHF. CDR3 DNA sequence: TGTGCCAGCTCACCGGCCGGGGCGGGACAGCCCCAGCATTTT.

This clone was seen only once. This chain connects TRBV6-1 to TRBJ1-2, with D perhaps TRBD1 (5 bases). The CDR3 runs to 15 residues. Trimming stripped 6 bases from V and 3 bases from J, with 17 bases between. Germline loops: CDR1 MNHNS, CDR2 SASEGT. CDR3 nucleotides: TGTGCCAGCAGCGCCCGGGACTCCGGTCACTATGGCTACACCTTC. Protein product: CASSARDSGHYGYTF.

This sequence joins TRBV7-3 and TRBJ2-1; TRBD2 might be the D (7 bases). The CDR3 runs to 17 residues. V was shortened by 3 bases and J by 8 bases, with 23 bases between the two germline ends. Germline CDR1 reads SGHTA; CDR2 reads FQGTGA. In nucleotides, the CDR3 is TGTGCCAGCAGCTTGACCCCCCCTAGTGCGGGGGCCGATGAGCAGTTCTTC. Translated, it gives CASSLTPPSAGADEQFF.

The chain employs TRBV25-1 and TRBJ1-4; 10 bases align to TRBD1. This CDR3 is built from 18 residues. Germline lookup yields CDR1 MGHDK and CDR2 SYGVNS. With 6 bases clipped from V and 0 bases from J, the junction kept 10 bases outside the gene matches. The CDR3 region has the DNA TGTGCCAGCAGGGCTCCGGGACAGGGGTCAGCAACTAATGAAAAACTGTTTTTT. Protein product: CASRAPGQGSATNEKLFF.

This chain connects TRBV4-3 to TRBJ2-5, with D maybe TRBD2 (6 bases). Germline V gene lookup returns CDR1 LGHNA and CDR2 YSLEER. The CDR3 is 15 residues long. Between the trimmed V and J ends, which lost 4 bases and 5 bases, there was a span of 17 bases. CDR3 nucleotide sequence: TGCGCCAGCAGCCCTCGGGGCGGGGTAATGGAGACCCAGTACTTC. Its translation: CASSPRGGVMETQYF.

CDR3 in amino acids: CASMERDGTDTQYF. The CDR3 nucleotides read TGTGCCAGCATGGAGCGGGATGGCACAGATACGCAGTATTTT. The chain has TRBV7-8 and TRBJ2-3; 7 bases fit TRBD2. The CDR3 covers 14 residues. Germline V CDR1 and CDR2: SGHVS, FQNEAQ. Unmatched junction bases numbered 5, after V lost 7 bases and J lost 1 base. Full variable domain (remainder filled in from reference TRBV7-8 and TRBJ2-3): GAGVSQSPRYKVAKRGQDVALRCDPISGHVSLFWYQQALGQGPEFLTYFQNEAQLDKSGLPSDRFFAERPEGSVSTLKIQRTQQEDSAVYLCASMERDGTDTQYFGPGTRLTVL.